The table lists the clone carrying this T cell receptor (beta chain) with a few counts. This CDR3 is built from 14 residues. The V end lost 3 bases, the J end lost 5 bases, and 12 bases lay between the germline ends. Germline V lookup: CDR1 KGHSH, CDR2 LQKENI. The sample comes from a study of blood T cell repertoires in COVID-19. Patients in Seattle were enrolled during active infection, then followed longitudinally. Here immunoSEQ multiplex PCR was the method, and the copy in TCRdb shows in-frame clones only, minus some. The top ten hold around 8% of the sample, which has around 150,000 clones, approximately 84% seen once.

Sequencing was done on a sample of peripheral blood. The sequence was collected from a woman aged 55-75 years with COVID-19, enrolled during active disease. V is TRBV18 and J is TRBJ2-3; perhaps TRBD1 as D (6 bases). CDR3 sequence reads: CASSPRGFGDTQYF. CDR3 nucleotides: TGTGCCAGCTCACCCAGGGGATTCGGAGATACGCAGTATTTT.